This TCR beta chain was captured by sequencing in a study of T cells in Graves' hyperthyroidism and ophthalmopathy (dated by TCRdb to between 2018 and 2020). Regarding the study in general: Peripheral blood was sampled at the time of initial diagnosis, prior to any treatment. The 95 to 100 discovery patients were randomly split 7:3 into training and test sets. A discovery cohort of about a hundred patients, fewer than 50 with Graves' ophthalmopathy and over 55 with stable Graves' hyperthyroidism, was used to find distinguishing TCR V-J signatures. After sampling, hyperthyroidism patients received methimazole starting at 30 mg daily, and ophthalmopathy patients received high-dose intravenous methylprednisolone. In addition, the study compared T-cell repertoires in thyroid tissue and in blood from about 6 Graves' hyperthyroidism patients. Prospective prediction of ophthalmopathy was tested in an independent validation cohort consisting of 18 to 20 hyperthyroidism patients and approximately 16 patients who later progressed to ophthalmopathy. According to the paper, TCR Vbeta CDR3 sequencing was carried out on approximately 140 peripheral blood samples, which came from approximately 41 ophthalmopathy, about 75 hyperthyroidism and some 17 progressor patients.

This clonotype was seen ten or more times. Its cognate antigen has yet to be identified. It has no much larger one-base neighbor in the sample; base qualities were not kept. A patient counted as having stable Graves' hyperthyroidism if no progression to ophthalmopathy occurred over 18 months of follow-up. Hyperthyroidism patients were newly diagnosed, had a disease duration of under 2 months, and were aged 18 to 65 years. Exclusion was applied to patients with uncontrolled infections, other autoimmune diseases, pregnancy or lactation. Clinical symptoms, serum thyroxine and TRAb, thyroid ultrasound, and orbital computed tomography formed the basis for the diagnoses. PBMCs were isolated from approximately 10 ml of fresh peripheral blood by Ficoll-Paque density gradient centrifugation. Total RNA was extracted with Trizol reagent, and quality was checked on an Agilent 2100 Bioanalyzer. The cysteine opens and the phenylalanine closes a CDR3 of 16 amino acids. Only the CDR3 part of the read is kept: 48 bases, read in frame from the first base. V gives up 5 bases and J gives up 5 bases, and the segment between their germline ends measures 22 bases. CDR1 is given as SGHAT and CDR2 as FQNNGV, both from the germline V gene.

On the study overall, not on this receptor specifically: No statistical method was used to fix the sample size in advance, and group allocation was not hidden from the investigators. In cross-validation, a model built on a 13 V-J signature told ophthalmopathy apart from stable hyperthyroidism with approximately 90% sensitivity and around 81% specificity, and in testing the same model reached 80%/75%. In validation, progression to ophthalmopathy was predicted by the model with nearly 71% sensitivity and nearly 75% specificity, a median of approximately 6.5 months before onset. Most expanded thyroid clonotypes (frequency above 0.001) were also found in blood, which suggests that blood repertoires may mirror thyroid immune responses.

The TCR beta CDR3 regions were amplified from the RNA transcripts. A first-round RT-PCR of the TCR CDR3 used the HTBI primer set with the Qiagen OneStep RT-PCR kit. A second multiplex PCR round built the libraries, followed by size selection and purification. Paired-end sequencing of the libraries was performed with 100 bp reads on an Illumina HiSeq2000. The original methods were these. SOAPnuke was used to process the raw data, throwing out any read that contained adapters or uncalled bases, had a mean Phred below 15, or lacked an exact constant-primer or identifier match. COPE v1.2.5 was used to merge high-quality paired reads, and clonotypes were defined as unique nucleotide sequences. Clonotypes were aligned to IMGT TRBV, TRBD and TRBJ reference segments using MiTCR v1.1. The analysis included only V-J combinations with a frequency above 0.0001, which together covered roughly 99% of the repertoires. A TCS score was defined as the ratio of F50 (clonal expansion) to E x V (chaos), with BLOSUM62-based TCRdist applied between CDR3 peptides within each V-J. Welch's t-statistics and random forest reduced around 520 V-J features to fewer than 15, which were used in a naive Bayes classifier (R e1071). The public sequencing data were trimmed at Q25 with fastp and processed into clonotypes with MiXCR by TCRdb, which kept only in-frame beta chains. Every distinct CDR3 protein forms one entry, paired with its most common genes and DNA. TCRdb's processing, not the authors' own work, is the source of the V and J calls. For this sample the table gives fewer than 550,000 distinct CDR3 sequences, of which about 15% were detected only once. Just under 8% of the sample rests with the top ten.

This receptor was identified in a woman in her late teens or twenties with Graves' hyperthyroidism. The chain employs TRBV11-2 and TRBJ2-7, with a weak D call of TRBD1 (7 bases match). Sequenced input: blood. Read as DNA, the sequence is TGTGCCAGCAGCCTATCCGGCAGGGGGGCCCTCCACGAGCAGTACTTC. This is translated as CASSLSGRGALHEQYF.